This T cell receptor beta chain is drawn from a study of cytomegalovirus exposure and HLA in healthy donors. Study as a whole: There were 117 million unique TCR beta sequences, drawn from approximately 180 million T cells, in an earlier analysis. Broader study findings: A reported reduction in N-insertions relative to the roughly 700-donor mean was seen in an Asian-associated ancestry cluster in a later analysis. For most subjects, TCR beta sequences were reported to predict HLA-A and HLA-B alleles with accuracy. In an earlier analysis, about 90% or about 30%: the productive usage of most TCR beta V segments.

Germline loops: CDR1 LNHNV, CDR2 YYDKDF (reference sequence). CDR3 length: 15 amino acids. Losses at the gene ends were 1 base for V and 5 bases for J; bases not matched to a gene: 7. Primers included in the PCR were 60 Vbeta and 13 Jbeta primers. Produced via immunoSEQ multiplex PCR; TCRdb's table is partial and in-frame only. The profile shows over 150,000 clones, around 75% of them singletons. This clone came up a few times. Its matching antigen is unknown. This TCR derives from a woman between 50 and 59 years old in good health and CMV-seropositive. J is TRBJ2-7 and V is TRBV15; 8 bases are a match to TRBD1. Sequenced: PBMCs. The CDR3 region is CATSRVLDRANEQYF. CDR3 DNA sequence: TGTGCCACCAGCAGAGTGTTGGACAGGGCCAACGAGCAGTACTTC.